Listed below are T cell receptor beta chains from one sample, sequenced in a study of blood T cells in healthy people across ages. Via MiXCR, TCRdb re-called the 5' RACE reads, giving one row per CDR3 protein. This sample has more than 800,000 distinct CDR3 sequences, with roughly 45% found just once. The sample taken for sequencing was blood. The receptors were sampled from a woman aged 55 to 70 in good health. Each CDR3 is given with its conserved first and last residue. A D gene is named only where the DNA matches it firmly. Size values are once, few and many counts, or a class for expanded clones, and some rows have none.

abundance	v_gene	len	j_gene	d_gene	CDR3aa	CDR3nt
few	TRBV27	14	TRBJ2-3	.	CASSTTGRTDTQYF	TGTGCCAGCAGTACGACAGGTCGCACAGATACGCAGTATTTT
.	TRBV2	15	TRBJ2-1	TRBD2	CASRVLAADYNEQFF	TGTGCCAGCAGGGTACTAGCGGCCGATTACAATGAGCAGTTCTTC
.	TRBV28	15	TRBJ2-5	.	CASSWGGTQQETQYF	TGTGCCAGCAGTTGGGGCGGGACTCAACAAGAGACCCAGTACTTC
.	TRBV20-1	15	TRBJ2-1	.	CSAPGPPGGDNEQFF	TGCAGTGCTCCCGGGCCCCCGGGTGGCGACAATGAGCAGTTCTTC
.	TRBV5-1	15	TRBJ2-2	TRBD1	CASRLAGGGTGELFF	TGCGCCAGCAGGCTGGCAGGGGGCGGAACCGGGGAGCTGTTTTTT
.	TRBV20-1	14	TRBJ2-7	.	CSADARRSTNEQYF	TGCAGTGCCGACGCTCGACGGAGCACGAACGAGCAGTACTTC
.	TRBV15	15	TRBJ2-1	.	CATSAEGGVRNEQFF	TGTGCCACCAGCGCGGAGGGGGGAGTCAGGAATGAGCAGTTCTTC
.	TRBV4-2	16	TRBJ2-1	.	CASSQDKSSGQETQFF	TGTGCCAGCAGCCAAGATAAATCCAGCGGCCAAGAGACCCAGTTCTTC
.	TRBV28	14	TRBJ1-6	.	CASRKDSPNSPLHF	TGTGCCAGCAGAAAGGACAGTCCGAATTCACCCCTCCACTTT
few	TRBV12-3/TRBV12-4	15	TRBJ2-1	.	CASSFFTGLSNEQFF	TGTGCCAGCAGCTTCTTCACGGGACTCTCGAATGAGCAGTTCTTC
.	TRBV14	15	TRBJ1-6	.	CASSPTSRRDSPPHF	TGTGCCAGCAGCCCGACATCCCGGAGGGATTCACCCCCCCACTTT
.	TRBV7-3	13	TRBJ1-5	.	CASSLASNQLQHF	TGTGCCAGCAGCTTAGCTAGCAATCAGCTCCAGCATTTT
few	TRBV10-3	15	TRBJ2-7	TRBD1	CAISGGTGVNYEQYF	TGTGCCATCAGTGGAGGGACAGGGGTAAACTACGAGCAGTACTTC
.	TRBV6-6	13	TRBJ1-2	TRBD1	CASSAGTGYGYTF	TGTGCCAGCAGTGCCGGGACAGGGTATGGCTACACCTTC
few	TRBV12-5	14	TRBJ2-1	.	CASGLPQGEGIKFF	TGTGCTAGTGGTTTGCCCCAGGGGGAGGGAATCAAGTTCTTC
.	TRBV12-5	16	TRBJ2-7	TRBD1	CASGNIPGQRGIEQYF	TGTGCTAGTGGAAACATACCGGGACAGCGAGGGATCGAGCAGTACTTC
.	TRBV20-1	13	TRBJ2-5	.	CSAHGDDEETQYF	TGCAGTGCCCACGGGGACGATGAAGAGACCCAGTACTTC
few	TRBV20-1	16	TRBJ2-1	TRBD2	CSAPSPRGRTFNEQFF	TGCAGTGCCCCCAGTCCTCGCGGGAGGACATTCAATGAGCAGTTCTTC
.	TRBV10-3	13	TRBJ1-1	TRBD1	CATGDRLNTEAFF	TGTGCCACCGGGGACAGATTGAACACTGAAGCTTTCTTT
.	TRBV28	15	TRBJ2-5	.	CASSLGLREAETQYF	TGTGCCAGCAGTTTAGGTTTGAGGGAGGCAGAGACCCAGTACTTC
.	TRBV28	14	TRBJ2-1	.	CASRPPQGSGEQFF	TGTGCCAGCAGACCTCCCCAGGGGTCCGGTGAGCAGTTCTTC
.	TRBV21-1	15	TRBJ1-5	.	CASSVKGGFDQPQHF	TGTGCCAGCAGCGTCAAAGGGGGGTTCGATCAGCCCCAGCATTTT
.	TRBV5-1	15	TRBJ2-1	TRBD2	CASSPAGDSYNEQFF	TGCGCCAGCAGCCCAGCGGGAGACTCCTACAATGAGCAGTTCTTC
few	TRBV11-3	16	TRBJ2-3	TRBD1	CASSLGQSERTDTQYF	TGTGCCAGCAGCTTGGGACAGTCAGAGAGGACAGATACGCAGTATTTT
few	TRBV20-1	14	TRBJ2-7	TRBD1	CSARSPGQALEQYF	TGCAGTGCTAGATCCCCGGGACAGGCCTTGGAGCAGTACTTC
.	TRBV5-5	18	TRBJ2-7	TRBD2	CASSFGTPSSGNPYEQYF	TGTGCCAGCAGCTTTGGGACACCATCTAGCGGGAACCCCTACGAGCAGTACTTC
few	TRBV29-1	17	TRBJ2-1	TRBD2	CSVDPLAGGLLGGEQFF	TGCAGCGTTGATCCCCTAGCGGGAGGATTATTAGGCGGTGAGCAGTTCTTC
.	TRBV29-1	12	TRBJ2-5	.	CSVLTGFDEQYF	TGCAGCGTTCTGACTGGATTCGATGAGCAGTACTTC
.	TRBV29-1	13	TRBJ2-1	TRBD1	CSGRQGIRDEQFF	TGCAGCGGTCGACAGGGGATTAGGGATGAGCAGTTCTTC
few	TRBV12-3/TRBV12-4	15	TRBJ1-4	TRBD1	CASSLGDRRGEKLFF	TGTGCCAGCAGTTTAGGGGACAGGAGAGGTGAAAAACTGTTTTTT
.	TRBV7-9	17	TRBJ2-7	.	CASSPRGPGVPSYEQYF	TGTGCCAGCAGCCCCCGAGGGCCCGGCGTGCCCTCCTACGAGCAGTACTTC
few	TRBV2	15	TRBJ2-3	TRBD2	CASILAGGNTDTQYF	TGTGCCAGCATCCTAGCGGGAGGGAACACAGATACGCAGTATTTT
.	TRBV2	14	TRBJ1-2	.	CASSGPRPDNGYTF	TGTGCCAGCTCCGGGCCTCGGCCAGATAATGGCTACACCTTC
.	TRBV7-2	10	TRBJ2-1	TRBD2	CASSVGGEFF	TGTGCCAGCAGCGTCGGGGGGGAGTTCTTC
few	TRBV4-2	14	TRBJ2-3	TRBD1	CASSPSTGGDTQYF	TGTGCCAGCAGCCCGAGTACAGGGGGAGATACGCAGTATTTT
few	TRBV7-3	14	TRBJ1-1	.	CASSPQGMDTEAFF	TGTGCCAGCAGCCCACAGGGTATGGACACTGAAGCTTTCTTT
few	TRBV29-1	14	TRBJ2-5	TRBD2	CSVEASGRQETQYF	TGCAGCGTTGAAGCTAGCGGGCGTCAAGAGACCCAGTACTTC
.	TRBV4-3	20	TRBJ2-7	TRBD2	CASSQAPGTSGGGSYNEQYF	TGCGCCAGCAGCCAAGCTCCCGGGACTAGCGGGGGTGGCTCCTACAATGAGCAGTACTTC
.	TRBV10-3	9	TRBJ1-2	.	CAITTGYTF	TGTGCCATTACGACAGGCTACACCTTC
few	TRBV24-1	13	TRBJ1-1	.	CATSRPGANEAFF	TGTGCCACCAGTAGACCAGGGGCGAATGAAGCTTTCTTT
.	TRBV20-1	14	TRBJ2-1	TRBD1	CSAPGQGFTREQFF	TGCAGTGCTCCGGGACAGGGGTTCACACGGGAGCAGTTCTTC
.	TRBV10-3	18	TRBJ2-3	.	CAISDTRGRSTEADTQYF	TGTGCCATCAGTGATACCCGGGGTCGGTCCACGGAGGCAGATACGCAGTATTTT
few	TRBV20-1	13	TRBJ2-7	.	CSANSQGSYEQYF	TGCAGTGCAAACTCACAGGGCTCCTACGAGCAGTACTTC
.	TRBV9	15	TRBJ2-3	TRBD2	CASSVETSGGYTQYF	TGTGCCAGCAGCGTAGAGACTAGCGGGGGTTATACGCAGTATTTT
.	TRBV20-1	14	TRBJ2-7	TRBD2	CSARNLREGPEQYF	TGCAGTGCTAGAAACTTACGGGAGGGCCCCGAGCAGTACTTC
.	TRBV5-1	14	TRBJ1-1	.	CASSPRAEGTEAFF	TGCGCCAGCAGCCCGCGAGCGGAGGGCACTGAAGCTTTCTTT